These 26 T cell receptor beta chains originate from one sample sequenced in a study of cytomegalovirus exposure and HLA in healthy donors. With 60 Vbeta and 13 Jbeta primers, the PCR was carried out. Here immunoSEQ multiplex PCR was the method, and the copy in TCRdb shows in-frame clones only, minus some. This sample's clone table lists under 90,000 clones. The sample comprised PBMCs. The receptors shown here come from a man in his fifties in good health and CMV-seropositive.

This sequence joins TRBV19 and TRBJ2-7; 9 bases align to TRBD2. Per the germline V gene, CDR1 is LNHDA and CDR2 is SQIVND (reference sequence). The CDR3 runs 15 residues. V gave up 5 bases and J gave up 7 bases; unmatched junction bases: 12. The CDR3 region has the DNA TGTGCCAGTAGTCCTCCGGGACTAGCTGCAGGGGAGCAGTACTTC. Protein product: CASSPPGLAAGEQYF.

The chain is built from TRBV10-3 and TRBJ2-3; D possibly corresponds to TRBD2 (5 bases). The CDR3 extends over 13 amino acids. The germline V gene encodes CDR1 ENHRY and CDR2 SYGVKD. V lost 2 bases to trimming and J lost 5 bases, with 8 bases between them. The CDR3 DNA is TGTGCCATCAGTGAGGTTGAGGGAGATACGCAGTATTTT. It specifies CAISEVEGDTQYF.

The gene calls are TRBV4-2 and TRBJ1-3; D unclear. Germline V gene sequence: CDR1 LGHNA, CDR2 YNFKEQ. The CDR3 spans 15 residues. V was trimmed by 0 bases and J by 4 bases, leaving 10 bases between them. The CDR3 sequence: CASSQDVGRGNTIYF. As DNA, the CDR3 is TGTGCCAGCAGCCAAGATGTGGGCAGGGGAAACACCATATATTTT.

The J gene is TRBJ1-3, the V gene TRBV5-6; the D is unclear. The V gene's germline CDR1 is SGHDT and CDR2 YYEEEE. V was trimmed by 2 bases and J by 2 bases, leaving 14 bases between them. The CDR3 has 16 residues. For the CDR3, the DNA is TGTGCCAGCAGCTTTAGAGACAATTCACCTGGAAACACCATATATTTT. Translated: CASSFRDNSPGNTIYF.

CDR3 sequence: CASSQDRAGPREPQHF. The CDR3 nucleotides read TGCGCCAGCAGCCAAGATCGCGCAGGGCCACGGGAGCCCCAGCATTTT. J is TRBJ1-5 and V is TRBV4-1, with D possibly being TRBD1 (5 bases). Trimming shortened V by 0 bases and J by 8 bases, and 17 bases separated the two germline ends. CDR3 size: 16 residues. From germline, CDR1 is MGHRA and CDR2 YSYEKL.

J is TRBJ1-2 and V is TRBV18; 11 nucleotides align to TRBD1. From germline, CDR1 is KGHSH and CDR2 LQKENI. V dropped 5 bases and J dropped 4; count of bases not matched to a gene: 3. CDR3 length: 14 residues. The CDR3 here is CASSSGQGVYGYTF. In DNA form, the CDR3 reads TGTGCCAGCTCATCGGGACAGGGGGTCTATGGCTACACCTTC.

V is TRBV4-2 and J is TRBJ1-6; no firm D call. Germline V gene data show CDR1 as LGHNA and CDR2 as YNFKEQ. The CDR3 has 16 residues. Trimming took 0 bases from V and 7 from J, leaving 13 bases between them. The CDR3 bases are TGTGCCAGCAGCCAAGAACCAACGGTCCTAAATTCACCCCTCCACTTT. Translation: CASSQEPTVLNSPLHF.

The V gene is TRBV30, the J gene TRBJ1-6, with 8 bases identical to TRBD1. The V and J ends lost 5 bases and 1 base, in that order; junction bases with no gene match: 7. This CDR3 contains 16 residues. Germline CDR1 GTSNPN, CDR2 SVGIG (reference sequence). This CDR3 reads CAWEADRGSYNSPLHF. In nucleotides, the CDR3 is TGTGCCTGGGAAGCCGACAGGGGATCCTATAATTCACCCCTCCACTTT.

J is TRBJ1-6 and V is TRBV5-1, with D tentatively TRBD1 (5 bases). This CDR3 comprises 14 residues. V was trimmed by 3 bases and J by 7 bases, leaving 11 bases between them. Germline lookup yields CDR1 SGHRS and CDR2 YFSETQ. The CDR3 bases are TGCGCCAGCAGCTCCGGGACTGCCAATTCACCCCTCCACTTT. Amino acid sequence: CASSSGTANSPLHF. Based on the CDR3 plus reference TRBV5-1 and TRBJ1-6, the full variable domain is KAGVTQTPRYLIKTRGQQVTLSCSPISGHRSVSWYQQTPGQGLQFLFEYFSETQRNKGNFPGRFSGRQFSNSRSEMNVSTLELGDSALYLCASSSGTANSPLHFGNGTRLTVT.

The CDR3 reads CASSQDKEGTLNSPLHF. The CDR3, as DNA: TGCGCCAGCAGCCAAGATAAGGAGGGGACCCTAAATTCACCCCTCCACTTT. The chain has TRBV4-1 and TRBJ1-6, with TRBD1 as a possible D gene (5 bases). The CDR3 sequence is 17 residues long. V was pared by 0 bases and J by 7 bases, with 16 bases between. CDR1 is MGHRA and CDR2 is YSYEKL in the germline V gene.

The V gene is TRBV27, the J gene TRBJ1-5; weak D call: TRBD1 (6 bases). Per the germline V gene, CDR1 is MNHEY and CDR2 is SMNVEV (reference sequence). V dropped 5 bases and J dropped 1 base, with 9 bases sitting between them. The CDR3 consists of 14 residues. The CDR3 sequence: CASSRGGSNQPQHF. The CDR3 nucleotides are TGTGCCAGCAGTAGAGGGGGAAGCAATCAGCCCCAGCATTTT.

The CDR3 nucleotides read TGTGCCAGTATTCCCGGGGGGCTGGATGGCTACACCTTC. As protein: CASIPGGLDGYTF. The chain combines TRBV2 with TRBJ1-2; D might be TRBD1 (6 bases). The V gene lost 9 bases and the J gene lost 6 bases, with 17 bases spanning the gap. The CDR3 totals 13 residues. In germline, CDR1 is SNHLY, CDR2 FYNNEI.

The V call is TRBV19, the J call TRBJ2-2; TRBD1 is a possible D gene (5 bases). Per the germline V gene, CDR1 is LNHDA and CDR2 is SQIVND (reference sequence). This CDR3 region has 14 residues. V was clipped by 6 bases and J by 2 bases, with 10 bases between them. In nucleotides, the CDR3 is TGTGCCAGTAGACTACAGGAAAACACCGGGGAGCTGTTTTTT. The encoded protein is CASRLQENTGELFF.

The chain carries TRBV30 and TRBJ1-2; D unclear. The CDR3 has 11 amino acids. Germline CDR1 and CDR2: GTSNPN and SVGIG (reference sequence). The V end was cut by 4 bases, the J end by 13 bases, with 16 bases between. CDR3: CAWINSAGLTF. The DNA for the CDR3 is TGTGCCTGGATCAACAGTGCTGGTCTCACCTTC.

The CDR3 loop is CASSFGPGTGDGANVLTF. In DNA, the CDR3 is TGCGCCAGCAGCTTCGGTCCCGGGACAGGGGATGGGGCCAACGTCCTGACTTTC. The V and J genes are TRBV5-1 and TRBJ2-6, with 10 nucleotides matching TRBD1. CDR3 size: 18 residues. In germline, CDR1 is SGHRS, CDR2 YFSETQ. The junction had 8 bases not matched to a gene; V was cut back by 2 bases and J by 3 bases. The variable domain in full, completed from reference TRBV5-1 and TRBJ2-6, reads KAGVTQTPRYLIKTRGQQVTLSCSPISGHRSVSWYQQTPGQGLQFLFEYFSETQRNKGNFPGRFSGRQFSNSRSEMNVSTLELGDSALYLCASSFGPGTGDGANVLTFGAGSRLTVL.

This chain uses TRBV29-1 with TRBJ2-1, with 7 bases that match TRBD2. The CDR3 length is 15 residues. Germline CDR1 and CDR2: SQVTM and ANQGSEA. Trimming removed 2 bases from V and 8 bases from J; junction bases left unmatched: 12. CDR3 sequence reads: CSVEFGEGVEDEQFF. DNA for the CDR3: TGCAGCGTTGAATTTGGGGAGGGAGTGGAGGATGAGCAGTTCTTC.

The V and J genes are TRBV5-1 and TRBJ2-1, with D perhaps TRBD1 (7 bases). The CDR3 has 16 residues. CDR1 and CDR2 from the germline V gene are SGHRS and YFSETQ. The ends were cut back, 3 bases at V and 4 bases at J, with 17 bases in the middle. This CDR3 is CASSSSEGQQYNEQFF. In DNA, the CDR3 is TGCGCCAGCAGCTCCTCGGAGGGACAGCAATACAATGAGCAGTTCTTC.

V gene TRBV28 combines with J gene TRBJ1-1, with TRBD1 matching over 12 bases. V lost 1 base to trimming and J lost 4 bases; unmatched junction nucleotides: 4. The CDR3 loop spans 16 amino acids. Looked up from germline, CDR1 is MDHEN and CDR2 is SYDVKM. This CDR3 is CASSLSGTGGSTEAFF. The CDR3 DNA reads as TGTGCCAGCAGTTTATCCGGGACAGGGGGCTCCACTGAAGCTTTCTTT.

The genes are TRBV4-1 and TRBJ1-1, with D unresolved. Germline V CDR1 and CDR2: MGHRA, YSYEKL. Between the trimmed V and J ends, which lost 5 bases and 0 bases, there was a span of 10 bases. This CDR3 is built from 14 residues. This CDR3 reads CASSYDTLNTEAFF. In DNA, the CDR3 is TGCGCCAGCAGCTACGACACCTTGAACACTGAAGCTTTCTTT.

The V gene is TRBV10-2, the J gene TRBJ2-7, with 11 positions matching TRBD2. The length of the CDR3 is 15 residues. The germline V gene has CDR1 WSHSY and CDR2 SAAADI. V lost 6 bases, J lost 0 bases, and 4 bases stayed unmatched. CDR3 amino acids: CASRGLAVSSYEQYF. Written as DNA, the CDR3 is TGCGCCAGCAGGGGACTAGCGGTTAGCTCCTACGAGCAGTACTTC.

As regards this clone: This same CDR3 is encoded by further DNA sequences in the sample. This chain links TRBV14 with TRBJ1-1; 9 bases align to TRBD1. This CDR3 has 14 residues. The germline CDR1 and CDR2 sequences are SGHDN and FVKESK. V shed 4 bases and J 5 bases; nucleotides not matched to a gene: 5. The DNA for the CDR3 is TGTGCCAGCAGCCGGGACAGGGAGGGGACTGAAGCTTTCTTT. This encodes CASSRDREGTEAFF.

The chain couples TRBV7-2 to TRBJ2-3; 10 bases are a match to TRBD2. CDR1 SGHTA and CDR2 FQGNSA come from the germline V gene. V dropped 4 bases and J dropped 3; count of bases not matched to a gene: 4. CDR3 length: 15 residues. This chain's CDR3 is CASSSTSGATDTQYF. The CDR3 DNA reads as TGTGCCAGCAGCTCAACTAGCGGGGCTACAGATACGCAGTATTTT.

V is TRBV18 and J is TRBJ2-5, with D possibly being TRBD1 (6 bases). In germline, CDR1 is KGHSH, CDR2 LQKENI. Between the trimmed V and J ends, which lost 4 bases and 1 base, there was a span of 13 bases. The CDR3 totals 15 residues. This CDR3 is CASSRQQGGQETQYF. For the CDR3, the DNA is TGTGCCAGCTCACGCCAACAGGGTGGCCAAGAGACCCAGTACTTC. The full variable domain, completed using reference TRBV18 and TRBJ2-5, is NAGVMQNPRHLVRRRGQEARLRCSPMKGHSHVYWYRQLPEEGLKFMVYLQKENIIDESGMPKERFSAEFPKEGPSILRIQQVVRGDSAAYFCASSRQQGGQETQYFGPGTRLLVL.

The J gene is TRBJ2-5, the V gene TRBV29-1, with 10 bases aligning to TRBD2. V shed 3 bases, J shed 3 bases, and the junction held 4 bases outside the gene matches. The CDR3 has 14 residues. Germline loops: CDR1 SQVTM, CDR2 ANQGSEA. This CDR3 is CSVDGLAGEETQYF. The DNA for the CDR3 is TGCAGCGTTGACGGGCTAGCGGGGGAAGAGACCCAGTACTTC.

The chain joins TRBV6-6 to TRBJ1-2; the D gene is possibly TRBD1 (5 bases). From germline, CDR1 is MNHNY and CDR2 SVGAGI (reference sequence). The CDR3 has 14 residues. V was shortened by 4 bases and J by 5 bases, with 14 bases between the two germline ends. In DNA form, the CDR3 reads TGTGCCAGCAGTTGGGCCAGGGCCGAATATGGCTACACCTTC. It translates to CASSWARAEYGYTF.

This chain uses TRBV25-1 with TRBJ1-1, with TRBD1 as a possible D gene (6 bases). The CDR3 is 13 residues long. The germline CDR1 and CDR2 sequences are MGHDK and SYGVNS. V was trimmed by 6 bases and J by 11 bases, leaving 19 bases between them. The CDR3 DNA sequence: TGTGCCAGCAGCACAGGGATTCAGGTGCGGGCTTTCTTT. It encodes CASSTGIQVRAFF.